The 10 T cell receptor beta chains presented below share a single source sample, sequenced in a study of T cells in Graves' hyperthyroidism and ophthalmopathy. RNA transcripts were the template for amplifying TCR beta CDR3 regions. Initially, a first-round RT-PCR of the TCR CDR3 employed the HTBI primer set. TCRdb ran MiXCR on the multiplex PCR reads and lists one entry per CDR3 protein. The sample carries more than 500,000 distinct CDR3 sequences, under 60% recorded once. Sequences were obtained from peripheral blood or thyroid tissue (not recorded which). Source of these receptors: an adult woman with Graves' disease, either hyperthyroidism or ophthalmopathy (not recorded which).

This clonotype was counted many times. CDR3 protein: CASSELAGVPYEQYF. In DNA form, the CDR3 reads TGTGCCAGCAGTGAACTAGCGGGAGTTCCCTACGAGCAGTACTTC. The chain uses TRBV6-1 and TRBJ2-7, with 10 bases identical to TRBD2. Germline CDR1 reads MNHNS; CDR2 reads SASEGT. V was clipped by 2 bases and J by 2 bases; unmatched bases: 3. The CDR3 contains 15 residues.

This clonotype was recorded many times. The rearrangement links TRBV6-1 to TRBJ1-2; no clear D gene. V was pared by 5 bases and J by 2 bases, with 12 bases between. Germline CDR1 and CDR2: MNHNS and SASEGT. The CDR3 is 14 amino acids. The CDR3 nucleotides are TGTGCCAGCAGTTCCTGGACGGAAAACTATGGCTACACCTTC. The encoded protein is CASSSWTENYGYTF.

In its sample, this clonotype was seen many times. The V and J genes are TRBV2 and TRBJ2-7, with TRBD2 matching 8 bases. CDR3 length equals 13 residues. Germline lookup yields CDR1 SNHLY and CDR2 FYNNEI. V was pared by 4 bases and J by 7 bases, with 6 bases of the junction left unmatched. CDR3 DNA sequence: TGTGCCAGCAGTGCGGGGGGGCGAGGGGAGCAGTACTTC. Its protein product is CASSAGGRGEQYF.

This clonotype was seen ten or more times. V and J are TRBV12-3 or TRBV12-4 and TRBJ1-2; D might be TRBD1 (5 bases). The CDR3 length is 14 residues. Deletions cut 6 bases from V and 4 bases from J, with 15 bases between. The CDR3 bases are TGTGCCAGCAGCGGACAAACCGGAGTCTATGGCTACACCTTC. As protein: CASSGQTGVYGYTF.

The J gene is TRBJ2-2, the V gene TRBV7-8; D is unresolved. The CDR3 contains 14 residues. Germline assignment: CDR1 SGHVS and CDR2 FQNEAQ. Trimming pared 5 bases from V and 1 base from J, leaving 8 bases between. The CDR3 nucleotides read TGTGCCAGCAGCATAGATGTGAACACCGGGGAGCTGTTTTTT. This translates into CASSIDVNTGELFF.

Many counts were recorded for this clonotype. This sequence joins TRBV3-1 and TRBJ1-6; D gene unclear. The germline V and J ends were trimmed by 3 bases and 7 bases, with 4 bases remaining between them. This CDR3 region has 12 residues. Germline CDR1 LGHDT, CDR2 YNNKEL (reference sequence). The DNA for the CDR3 is TGTGCCAGCAGCCAGGAGAATTCACCCCTCCACTTT. Translating it yields CASSQENSPLHF.

This clonotype appeared many times. The gene calls are TRBV6-1 and TRBJ1-5; D remains ambiguous. CDR3 length: 13 amino acids. Trimming took 6 bases from V and 4 from J, leaving 10 bases between them. Per germline, CDR1 MNHNS and CDR2 SASEGT. CDR3 sequence (DNA): TGTGCCAGCAGGGTCTGGGGTAATCAGCCCCAGCATTTT. Its protein product is CASRVWGNQPQHF.

The J gene is TRBJ1-3, the V gene TRBV25-1; 7 nucleotides agree with TRBD1. Germline CDR1 and CDR2: MGHDK and SYGVNS. The ends lost 2 bases at V and 1 base at J; junction bases unmatched: 5. This CDR3 contains 16 residues. This chain's CDR3 is CASSEGRGKSGNTIYF. CDR3 DNA: TGTGCCAGCAGTGAAGGCAGGGGGAAATCTGGAAACACCATATATTTT.

At least ten counts were recorded for this clonotype. V and J are TRBV29-1 and TRBJ2-7; D may be TRBD1 (6 bases). The CDR3 is made up of 12 amino acids. V was cut by 7 bases and J by 6 bases, with 16 bases left in between. Germline V gives CDR1 SQVTM, CDR2 ANQGSEA. The CDR3 coding sequence is TGCAGCGGCAACACAGGGCCAGGCGAGCAGTACTTC. Protein sequence: CSGNTGPGEQYF.

The rearrangement uses TRBV20-1 and TRBJ1-5; TRBD1 might be the D (5 bases). V was pared by 2 bases and J by 11 bases, with 19 bases between. Germline CDR1 DFQATT, CDR2 SNEGSKA (reference sequence). CDR3 length: 14 amino acids. The CDR3 DNA is TGCAGTGCTAGAAGCGGGGGAGGGCAAGAGACCCAGCATTTT. This translates into CSARSGGGQETQHF.